These 11 T cell receptor beta chains were sequenced from one sample in a study of patients and donors after allogeneic stem cell transplantation. In TCRdb, the RT-PCR reads were re-called with MiXCR into one record per CDR3 protein. The sample records about 110,000 distinct CDR3 sequences, roughly 37% being singletons. The sample taken for sequencing was blood, either unsorted or a sorted T cell fraction (not recorded which). The receptors come from a human donor who was either an allogeneic HSCT recipient or a stem cell or donor lymphocyte infusion donor (not recorded which). It is not recorded whose cells these are; they may come from a transplant donor.

In its sample, this clonotype was seen a few times. In DNA form, the CDR3 reads TGCAGCGTTGAACGGCCCTCGGACTATGGCTACACCTTC. Translated: CSVERPSDYGYTF. This chain links TRBV29-1 with TRBJ1-2; D is unclear. V shed 2 bases and J shed 3 bases, with 10 bases lying between them. CDR1 SQVTM and CDR2 ANQGSEA come from the germline V gene. The CDR3 sequence is 13 residues long.

This clonotype was observed at least ten times. The chain couples TRBV4-1 to TRBJ2-1; 11 bases line up with TRBD2. The CDR3 consists of 19 residues. Looked up from germline, CDR1 is MGHRA and CDR2 is YSYEKL. V was clipped by 1 base and J by 0 bases; unmatched bases: 8. CDR3 sequence reads: CASSQASGLAVRSYNEQFF. CDR3 DNA: TGCGCCAGCAGCCAAGCCTCGGGACTAGCGGTTCGCTCCTACAATGAGCAGTTCTTC.

The chain recombines TRBV20-1 with TRBJ2-1; 13 bases fit TRBD2. J was trimmed by 7 bases and V by 3 bases; bases with no gene match: 6. Germline lookup yields CDR1 DFQATT and CDR2 SNEGSKA (reference sequence). The CDR3 loop spans 15 amino acids. The CDR3 DNA sequence: TGCAGTGCTAGCCTAGGGACTAGCGGGACGAATGAGCAGTTCTTC. Translation: CSASLGTSGTNEQFF.

This clonotype was observed a few times. This CDR3 reads CASNKPERLNSPGELFF. DNA for the CDR3: TGTGCCAGCAACAAACCAGAACGACTAAATTCACCCGGGGAGCTGTTTTTT. V is TRBV7-9 and J is TRBJ2-2; D is possibly TRBD2 (5 bases). In germline, CDR1 is SEHNR, CDR2 FQNEAQ (reference sequence). Trimming stripped 7 bases from V and 6 bases from J, with 24 bases between. This CDR3 is 17 amino acids long.

The chain links TRBV18 to TRBJ2-1, with 11 nucleotides matching TRBD2. Germline V CDR1 and CDR2: KGHSH, LQKENI. The CDR3 extends over 15 amino acids. The J segment lost 8 bases and the V segment lost 3 bases, leaving 6 bases of the junction unmatched. This CDR3 is CASSPQIAGGHEQFF. In DNA, the CDR3 is TGTGCCAGCTCACCCCAGATAGCGGGAGGGCATGAGCAGTTCTTC.

The CDR3 DNA follows: TGTGCCAGCAGCCCCCCAGTGGCCAATCAGCCCCAGCATTTT. Translation: CASSPPVANQPQHF. The rearrangement links TRBV6-2 or TRBV6-3 to TRBJ1-5; the D is unclear. This CDR3 region has 14 residues. Germline CDR1 MNHEY, CDR2 SVGEGT. The V and J ends lost 6 bases and 3 bases respectively, with 12 bases between them.

The chain joins TRBV25-1 to TRBJ1-5; D uncertain. Trimming shortened V by 4 bases and J by 0 bases, and 4 bases separated the two germline ends. The CDR3 has 13 amino acids. Germline CDR1 and CDR2: MGHDK and SYGVNS. The DNA for the CDR3 is TGTGCCAGCAGTGGGTATAGCAATCAGCCCCAGCATTTT. Residues: CASSGYSNQPQHF. Based on the CDR3 plus reference TRBV25-1 and TRBJ1-5, the full variable domain is EADIYQTPRYLVIGTGKKITLECSQTMGHDKMYWYQQDPGMELHLIHYSYGVNSTEKGDLSSESTVSRIRTEHFPLTLESARPSHTSQYLCASSGYSNQPQHFGDGTRLSIL.

The rearrangement uses TRBV6-6 and TRBJ1-2; D ambiguous. The germline gives CDR1 MNHNY, CDR2 SVGAGI (reference sequence). The CDR3 covers 11 residues. The V gene lost 7 bases and the J gene lost 0 bases, with 3 bases spanning the gap. The CDR3 nucleotides read TGTGCCAGCACGTCTAACTATGGCTACACCTTC. Protein product: CASTSNYGYTF.

The chain carries TRBV9 and TRBJ2-5, with 8 bases matching TRBD2. With 5 bases clipped from V and 4 bases from J, the junction kept 10 bases outside the gene matches. The CDR3 is 15 residues long. Germline V gene data show CDR1 as SGDLS and CDR2 as YYNGEE. The CDR3 DNA is TGTGCCAGCAGTGCACTGGGACTAGGAGGAGAGACCCAGTACTTC. This gives the protein CASSALGLGGETQYF.

The J gene is TRBJ2-5, the V gene TRBV10-3; 12 nucleotides match TRBD2. The CDR3 sequence is 17 residues long. Germline V gives CDR1 ENHRY, CDR2 SYGVKD. V gave up 2 bases and J gave up 4 bases; unmatched junction bases: 8. The CDR3 reads CAISEHRLAGEGETQYF. The CDR3 DNA reads as TGTGCCATCAGTGAGCACCGACTAGCGGGAGAGGGAGAGACCCAGTACTTC.

This chain links TRBV6-5 with TRBJ2-7; perhaps TRBD1 as D (5 bases). V gave up 0 bases and J gave up 5 bases, with 14 bases separating them. Germline V gene lookup returns CDR1 MNHEY and CDR2 SVGAGI. This CDR3 is built from 15 residues. The CDR3 DNA sequence: TGTGCCAGCAGTTACTCGATGGGGCCCTACGACGAGCAGTACTTC. It specifies CASSYSMGPYDEQYF.